The clone carrying this T cell receptor (beta chain) has only one observation. Treatment indicated: about 20 received Ad26.COV2.S at low or high dose, single or two shots; several received placebo; per-sample allocation not given. Specimens were obtained on day 63 following the first vaccine or placebo injection. Trimming pared 2 bases from V and 7 bases from J, leaving 15 bases between. The CDR3 spans 15 residues. Germline CDR1 reads SGHTA; CDR2 reads FQGTGA. Assay used: immunoSEQ multiplex PCR; TCRdb lists only in-frame clones, some missing. The table has more than 300,000 clones, approximately 80% seen once. This sample was taken from a study of Ad26.COV2.S vaccination and SARS-CoV-2 variants.

The receptor comes from a person between 18 and 60 years old who received the Ad26.COV2.S COVID-19 vaccine or a placebo. Source: peripheral blood, taken in a trial of Ad26.COV2.S vaccine versus placebo. The chain links TRBV7-3 to TRBJ2-1; TRBD1 might be the D (6 bases). DNA for the CDR3: TGTGCCAGCAGCTTACCCCCCGGGACATCAAATGAGCAGTTCTTC. Amino acids: CASSLPPGTSNEQFF.